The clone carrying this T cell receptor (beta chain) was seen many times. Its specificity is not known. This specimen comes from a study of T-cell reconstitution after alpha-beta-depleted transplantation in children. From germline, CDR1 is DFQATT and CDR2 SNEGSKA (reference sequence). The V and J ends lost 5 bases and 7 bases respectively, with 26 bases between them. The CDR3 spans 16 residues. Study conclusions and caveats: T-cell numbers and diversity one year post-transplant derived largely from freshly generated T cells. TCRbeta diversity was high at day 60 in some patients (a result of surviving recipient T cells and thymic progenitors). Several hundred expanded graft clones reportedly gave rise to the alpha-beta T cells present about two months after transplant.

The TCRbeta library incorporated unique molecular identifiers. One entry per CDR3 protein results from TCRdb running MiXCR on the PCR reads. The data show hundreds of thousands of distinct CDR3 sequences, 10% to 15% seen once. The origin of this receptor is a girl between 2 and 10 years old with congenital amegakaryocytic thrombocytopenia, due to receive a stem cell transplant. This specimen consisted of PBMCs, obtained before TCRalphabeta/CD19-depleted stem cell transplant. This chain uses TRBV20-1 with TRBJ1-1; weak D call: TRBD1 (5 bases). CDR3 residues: CSAGTGPGLLANEAFF. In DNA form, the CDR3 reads TGCAGTGCTGGGACGGGGCCCGGGTTACTAGCCAATGAAGCTTTCTTT.